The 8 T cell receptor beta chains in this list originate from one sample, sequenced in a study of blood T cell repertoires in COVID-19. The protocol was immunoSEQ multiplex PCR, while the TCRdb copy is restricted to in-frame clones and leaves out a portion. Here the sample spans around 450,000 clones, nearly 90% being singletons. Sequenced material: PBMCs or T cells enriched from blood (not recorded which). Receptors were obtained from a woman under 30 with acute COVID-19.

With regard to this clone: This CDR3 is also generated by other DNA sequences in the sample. This chain's CDR3 is CASSQVAGGGYTF. The DNA for the CDR3 is TGTGCCAGCAGCCAAGTAGCAGGCGGGGGCTACACCTTC. The V gene is TRBV3-1 (or the pseudogene TRBV3-2), the J gene TRBJ1-2; D ambiguous. The germline V gene encodes CDR1 LGHDT and CDR2 YNNKEL (reference sequence). The CDR3 runs 13 residues. V was pared by 1 base and J by 8 bases, with 11 bases between.

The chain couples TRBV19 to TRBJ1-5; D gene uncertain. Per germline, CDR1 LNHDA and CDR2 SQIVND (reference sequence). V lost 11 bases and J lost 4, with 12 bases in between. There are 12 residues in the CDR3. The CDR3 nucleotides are TGTGCCGGAGGCAGCACTAATCAGCCCCAGCATTTT. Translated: CAGGSTNQPQHF.

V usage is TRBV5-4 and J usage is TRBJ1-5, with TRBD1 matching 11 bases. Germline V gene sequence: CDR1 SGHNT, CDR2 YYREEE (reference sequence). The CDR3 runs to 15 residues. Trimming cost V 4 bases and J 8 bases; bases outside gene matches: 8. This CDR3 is CASSLDRGLGEPQHF. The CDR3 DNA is TGTGCCAGCAGCCTGGACAGGGGGCTCGGGGAGCCCCAGCATTTT.

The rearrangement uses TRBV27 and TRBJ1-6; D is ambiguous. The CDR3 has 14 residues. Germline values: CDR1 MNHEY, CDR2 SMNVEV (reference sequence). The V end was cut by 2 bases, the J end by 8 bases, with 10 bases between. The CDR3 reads CASSLTREDSPLHF. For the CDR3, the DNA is TGTGCCAGCAGTTTAACACGAGAGGATTCACCCCTCCACTTT.

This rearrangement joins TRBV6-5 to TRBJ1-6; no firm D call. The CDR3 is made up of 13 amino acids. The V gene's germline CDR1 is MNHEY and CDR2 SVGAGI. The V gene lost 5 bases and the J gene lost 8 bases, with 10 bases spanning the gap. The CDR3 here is CASSREDDSPLHF. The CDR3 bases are TGTGCCAGCAGTAGGGAGGACGATTCACCCCTCCACTTT.

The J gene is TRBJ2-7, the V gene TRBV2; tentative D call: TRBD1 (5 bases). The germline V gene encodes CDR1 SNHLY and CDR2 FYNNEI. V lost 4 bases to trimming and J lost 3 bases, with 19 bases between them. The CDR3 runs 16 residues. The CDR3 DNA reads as TGTGCCAGCAGTGCCACTCGGACATACACTAACTACGAGCAGTACTTC. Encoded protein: CASSATRTYTNYEQYF.

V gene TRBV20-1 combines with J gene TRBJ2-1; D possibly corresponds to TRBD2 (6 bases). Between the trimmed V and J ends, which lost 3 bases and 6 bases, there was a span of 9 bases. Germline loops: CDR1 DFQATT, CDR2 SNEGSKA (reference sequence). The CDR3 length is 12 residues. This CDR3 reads CSASASVNEQFF. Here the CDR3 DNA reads TGCAGTGCTAGTGCTAGCGTCAATGAGCAGTTCTTC.

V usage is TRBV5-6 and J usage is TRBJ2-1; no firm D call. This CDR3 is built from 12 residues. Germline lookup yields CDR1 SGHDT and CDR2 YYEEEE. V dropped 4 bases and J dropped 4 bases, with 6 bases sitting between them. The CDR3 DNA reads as TGTGCCAGCAGCCGTATTTACAATGAGCAGTTCTTC. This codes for CASSRIYNEQFF.